The 32 T cell receptor beta chains below all came from one sample that was sequenced in a study of blood T cells in healthy people across ages. A second PCR of about 7 to 12 cycles used a sample-barcoded 5' primer and a J-beta primer mix. Using its own MiXCR run on the 5' RACE reads, TCRdb lists one record per CDR3 protein. The table has 1.5 million to 2 million distinct CDR3 sequences, around 35% seen once; the top ten hold about 11%. Sequencing input: blood. The source of these receptors is a woman aged 25-40 years in good health.

V and J are TRBV27 and TRBJ2-5, with 10 bases that match TRBD1. The J call could be wrong; TRBJ2-7 is a better fit for the DNA end. Looked up from germline, CDR1 is MNHEY and CDR2 is SMNVEV (reference sequence). This CDR3 is built from 14 residues. CDR3: CASAYSGQGSEQYF. Written as DNA, the CDR3 is TGTGCCAGCGCCTATTCGGGACAGGGGAGCGAGCAGTACTTC.

The rearrangement uses TRBV4-1 and TRBJ1-5, with 7 bases identical to TRBD1. The CDR3 is made up of 16 amino acids. Per the germline V gene, CDR1 is MGHRA and CDR2 is YSYEKL. The V segment lost 0 bases and the J segment 11 bases; nucleotides outside the gene matches: 13. The CDR3 sequence: CASSQDHGRGCGAQHF. The CDR3 nucleotides read TGCGCCAGCAGCCAAGATCATGGCAGGGGGTGTGGGGCCCAGCATTTT.

This sequence joins TRBV16 and TRBJ1-2; D gene ambiguous. The germline V and J ends were trimmed by 5 bases and 0 bases, with 7 bases remaining between them. The germline V gene encodes CDR1 KGHSY and CDR2 FQNENV. CDR3 length: 13 amino acids. The CDR3 loop reads CASSYVANYGYTF. As DNA, the CDR3 is TGTGCCAGCAGCTACGTAGCTAACTATGGCTACACCTTC.

The chain has TRBV29-1 and TRBJ1-1, with D perhaps TRBD1 (5 bases). In germline, CDR1 is SQVTM, CDR2 ANQGSEA. V was shortened by 2 bases and J by 4 bases, with 11 bases between the two germline ends. There are 13 residues in the CDR3. The CDR3 DNA is TGCAGCGTTGAACAGGGTAAGGGCACTGAAGCTTTCTTT. Protein product: CSVEQGKGTEAFF. Supplemented by reference TRBV29-1 and TRBJ1-1, the full variable domain reads SAVISQKPSRDICQRGTSLTIQCQVDSQVTMMFWYRQQPGQSLTLIATANQGSEATYESGFVIDKFPISRPNLTFSTLTVSNMSPEDSSIYLCSVEQGKGTEAFFGQGTRLTVV.

Only a few counts were recorded for this clonotype. The chain uses TRBV20-1 and TRBJ2-5; maybe TRBD2 (6 bases). Trimming removed 3 bases at V and 1 base at J, with 9 bases between. This CDR3 has 13 amino acids. Germline CDR1 and CDR2: DFQATT and SNEGSKA (reference sequence). The CDR3 region has the DNA TGCAGTGCTAGCAGCGGGTTCCAAGAGACCCAGTACTTC. Its protein is CSASSGFQETQYF.

This clonotype occurred a few times. This chain joins TRBV7-2 and TRBJ1-2, with 7 bases matching TRBD1. This CDR3 has 16 amino acids. CDR1 is SGHTA and CDR2 is FQGNSA in the germline V gene. V lost 4 bases to trimming and J lost 5 bases; unmatched junction nucleotides: 13. The CDR3 loop reads CASSSPGQPLGYGYTF. CDR3 sequence (DNA): TGTGCCAGCAGCTCACCGGGACAGCCCCTGGGTTATGGCTACACCTTC.

The chain has TRBV20-1 and TRBJ1-2, with no clear D. Trimming removed 0 bases from V and 5 bases from J, with 16 bases in between. This CDR3 contains 15 residues. Germline lookup yields CDR1 DFQATT and CDR2 SNEGSKA (reference sequence). The DNA for the CDR3 is TGCAGTGCTAGAGATTCGAGTGGGTCGTTTTATGGCTACACCTTC. Protein sequence: CSARDSSGSFYGYTF.

V is TRBV9 and J is TRBJ2-7, with D perhaps given as TRBD1 or TRBD2 (6 bases each). Trimming took off 0 bases at V and 0 bases at J, with 16 bases between the two ends. This CDR3 is 17 amino acids long. CDR1 is SGDLS and CDR2 is YYNGEE in the germline V gene. The CDR3 is CASSVGGLGDTSYEQYF. CDR3 sequence (DNA): TGTGCCAGCAGCGTAGGGGGACTGGGGGACACCTCCTACGAGCAGTACTTC.

V is TRBV6-4 and J is TRBJ2-5, with TRBD2 matching 12 bases. Germline CDR1 is MRHNA and CDR2 is SNTAGT. The CDR3 length is 17 residues. V lost 1 base and J lost 3; bases outside the gene matches: 6. CDR3: CASSDWSSGGAEETQYF. CDR3 DNA: TGTGCCAGCAGTGACTGGTCTAGCGGGGGGGCGGAAGAGACCCAGTACTTC.

The chain employs TRBV29-1 and TRBJ1-4; D unresolved. V dropped 4 bases and J dropped 2 bases, with 8 bases sitting between them. Germline V CDR1 and CDR2: SQVTM, ANQGSEA. This CDR3 has 13 residues. In DNA, the CDR3 is TGCAGCGTTGTACGCAGGACTAATGAAAAACTGTTTTTT. Translation gives CSVVRRTNEKLFF.

This clonotype has just a few counts. The chain carries TRBV6-1 and TRBJ2-1; the match to TRBD2 covers 9 bases. The CDR3 is 13 residues long. The V gene end was trimmed by 8 bases and the J gene end by 5 bases; junction bases not matched to a gene: 4. Germline CDR1 and CDR2: MNHNS and SASEGT. The CDR3 DNA reads TGTGCCAGCGGCGGGACTAGCAACAATGAGCAGTTCTTC. Its translation: CASGGTSNNEQFF.

This chain connects TRBV10-3 to TRBJ2-7, with 8 bases fitting TRBD1. Trimming at V came to 5 bases and at J to 5 bases, leaving 5 bases not matched to a gene. Germline V gene data show CDR1 as ENHRY and CDR2 as SYGVKD. This CDR3 has 13 residues. CDR3 sequence reads: CAISPGQGDEQYF. CDR3 coding DNA: TGTGCCATCAGTCCAGGACAGGGCGACGAGCAGTACTTC.

This chain uses TRBV5-1 with TRBJ1-6; the D is unclear. The CDR3 is made up of 16 amino acids. Germline CDR1 and CDR2: SGHRS and YFSETQ. V dropped 3 bases and J dropped 8 bases, with 18 bases sitting between them. The CDR3 loop is CASSSASARPDSPLHF. For the CDR3, the DNA is TGCGCCAGCAGCTCGGCGAGTGCCAGACCCGATTCACCCCTCCACTTT.

The rearrangement uses TRBV2 and TRBJ1-2; D is uncertain. The CDR3 consists of 12 residues. The germline V gene has CDR1 SNHLY and CDR2 FYNNEI. V gave up 6 bases and J gave up 4 bases, with 9 bases separating them. The CDR3 loop reads CASSNGSYGYTF. The DNA of the CDR3 is TGTGCCAGCAGCAACGGGAGCTATGGCTACACCTTC.

This chain connects TRBV7-2 to TRBJ2-2, with a tentative D call TRBD2 (6 bases). V lost 5 bases and J 6 bases, leaving 13 bases between the germline ends. Germline CDR1 and CDR2: SGHTA and FQGNSA. The CDR3 spans 14 residues. CDR3 coding DNA: TGTGCCAGCAGCGGACCGGGACTCCCCGGGGAGCTGTTTTTT. This translates into CASSGPGLPGELFF.

This chain uses TRBV6-5 with TRBJ2-1; 9 nucleotides match TRBD2. The V and J ends lost 5 bases and 2 bases, in that order; junction bases with no gene match: 4. CDR3 length equals 15 residues. Per the germline V gene, CDR1 is MNHEY and CDR2 is SVGAGI. CDR3 DNA sequence: TGTGCCAGCAGTAGCGGGAGGCCAGCCTACAATGAGCAGTTCTTC. Translation: CASSSGRPAYNEQFF.

In its sample, this clonotype was seen many times. The V and J genes are TRBV10-3 and TRBJ1-5; D may be TRBD1 (6 bases). The CDR3 loop spans 14 amino acids. Germline CDR1 reads ENHRY; CDR2 reads SYGVKD. Trimming took off 8 bases at V and 4 bases at J, with 15 bases between the two ends. CDR3 DNA sequence: TGTGCCATCGATCTTGGGCAGGGGAATCAGCCCCAGCATTTT. Translating it yields CAIDLGQGNQPQHF.

The chain carries TRBV13 and TRBJ2-1; TRBD2 agrees at 15 bases. V trimming: 8 bases; J trimming: 8 bases; junction bases outside the gene matches: 7. The CDR3 consists of 15 residues. The germline V gene has CDR1 PRHDT and CDR2 FYEKMQ (reference sequence). The CDR3: CASRRTSGGADEQFF. CDR3 nucleotide sequence: TGTGCCAGCCGCCGGACTAGCGGGGGGGCGGATGAGCAGTTCTTC.

This clonotype was observed a handful of times. This chain connects TRBV28 to TRBJ2-1; D may match TRBD1 or TRBD2 (5 bases each). V lost 5 bases to trimming and J lost 6 bases, with 17 bases between them. The CDR3 contains 15 residues. The germline CDR1 and CDR2 sequences are MDHEN and SYDVKM. The CDR3 sequence is CASSPRHVGTNEQFF. The CDR3 DNA is TGTGCCAGCAGTCCACGACATGTAGGGACCAATGAGCAGTTCTTC. Filled out from reference TRBV28 and TRBJ2-1, the complete variable domain reads DVKVTQSSRYLVKRTGEKVFLECVQDMDHENMFWYRQDPGLGLRLIYFSYDVKMKEKGDIPEGYSVSREKKERFSLILESASTNQTSMYLCASSPRHVGTNEQFFGPGTRLTVL.

V is TRBV20-1 and J is TRBJ2-4; 8 bases are a match to TRBD2. J lost 0 bases, V lost 3 bases, and 7 bases had no gene match. The CDR3 spans 16 residues. Germline V gene lookup returns CDR1 DFQATT and CDR2 SNEGSKA (reference sequence). CDR3 residues: CSASPASGLAKNIQYF. CDR3 sequence (DNA): TGCAGTGCTAGTCCCGCTAGCGGGCTAGCCAAAAACATTCAGTACTTC.

A few counts support this clonotype. The chain couples TRBV28 to TRBJ2-1, with D uncertain. The germline V gene has CDR1 MDHEN and CDR2 SYDVKM. CDR3 size: 12 residues. Deletions cut 4 bases from V and 9 bases from J, with 10 bases between. For the CDR3, the DNA is TGTGCCAGCAGTTGGCGTTTCGGTGAGCAGTTCTTC. Translating gives CASSWRFGEQFF.

This clonotype was recorded many times. V gene TRBV4-1 combines with J gene TRBJ2-2; 7 bases are shared with TRBD1. The CDR3 spans 16 residues. The germline V gene has CDR1 MGHRA and CDR2 YSYEKL. J was trimmed by 4 bases and V by 0 bases; bases with no gene match: 5. CDR3 coding DNA: TGCGCCAGCAGCCAAGACCGGGGACAGACCACCGGGGAGCTGTTTTTT. The encoded protein is CASSQDRGQTTGELFF.

The chain uses TRBV3-1 and TRBJ2-3, with 7 bases identical to TRBD1. Germline loops: CDR1 LGHDT, CDR2 YNNKEL (reference sequence). CDR3 length: 16 residues. V lost 6 bases, J lost 2 bases, and 11 bases stayed unmatched. CDR3 coding DNA: TGTGCCAGCAGTCGATTAAGGGGGCACCTCACAGATACGCAGTATTTT. This encodes CASSRLRGHLTDTQYF.

V gene TRBV4-1 combines with J gene TRBJ2-1; D is perhaps TRBD2 (5 bases). V lost 2 bases to trimming and J lost 7 bases, with 12 bases between them. CDR1 is MGHRA, CDR2 YSYEKL, per germline. This CDR3 is built from 14 residues. Here the CDR3 reads CASSQKKGGNEQFF. CDR3 nucleotide sequence: TGCGCCAGCAGCCAAAAAAAAGGCGGGAATGAGCAGTTCTTC.

This clonotype occurred many times. This rearrangement joins TRBV7-9 to TRBJ2-5; D is ambiguous. The CDR3 has 12 residues. CDR1 and CDR2 from the germline V gene are SEHNR and FQNEAQ (reference sequence). V was shortened by 7 bases and J by 5 bases, with 11 bases between the two germline ends. CDR3 bases: TGTGCCAGCACTCCCGCTCTGGAGACCCAGTACTTC. It translates to CASTPALETQYF.

A note on this clonotype: The junction departs from germline at one end; a sequencing error may be responsible. This rearrangement joins TRBV3-1 to TRBJ1-3, with no clear D. Germline values: CDR1 LGHDT, CDR2 YNNKEL (reference sequence). The CDR3 runs 18 residues. The CDR3 is CASSQDRPLSGYGNTRYF. The CDR3 nucleotides are TGTGCCAGCAGCCAAGACCGCCCCCTGAGTGGGTATGGAAACACCAGATATTTT.

The chain couples TRBV7-9 to TRBJ1-1; D uncertain. CDR1 and CDR2 (germline): SEHNR, FQNEAQ (reference sequence). The CDR3 is made up of 15 amino acids. Trimming removed 5 bases at V and 0 bases at J, with 13 bases between. The CDR3 bases are TGTGCCAGCAGCCCCGGGGAGGGAATGAACACTGAAGCTTTCTTT. It codes for CASSPGEGMNTEAFF.

Written as DNA, the CDR3 is TGCGCCAGCAGCCAAGACCTAAACTACGAGCAGTACTTC. Protein product: CASSQDLNYEQYF. The rearrangement joins TRBV4-1 to TRBJ2-7; D is unclear. Germline CDR1 is MGHRA and CDR2 is YSYEKL. The CDR3 has 13 amino acids. With 0 bases removed from V and 3 bases from J, the gap between germline ends came to 6 bases.

This clonotype was detected many times. The chain is built from TRBV29-1 and TRBJ2-1; 9 bases are a match to TRBD2. The CDR3 is made up of 14 amino acids. Unmatched junction bases numbered 11, after V lost 7 bases and J lost 7 bases. In germline, CDR1 is SQVTM, CDR2 ANQGSEA. This CDR3 reads CSAFGASGVNEQFF. The DNA for the CDR3 is TGCAGCGCATTCGGGGCTAGCGGGGTAAATGAGCAGTTCTTC.

This clonotype occurred a few times. The J gene is TRBJ1-5, the V gene TRBV7-9, with D unclear. With 4 bases removed from V and 12 bases from J, the gap between germline ends came to 10 bases. The CDR3 is made up of 11 amino acids. CDR1 and CDR2 from the germline V gene are SEHNR and FQNEAQ (reference sequence). The CDR3 loop reads CASSSGNFQHF. CDR3 nucleotides: TGTGCCAGCAGCTCAGGAAATTTCCAGCATTTT.

The gene calls are TRBV7-9 and TRBJ2-5; 9 bases agree with TRBD1. Germline V gene sequence: CDR1 SEHNR, CDR2 FQNEAQ (reference sequence). Unmatched junction bases numbered 5, after V lost 4 bases and J lost 2 bases. This CDR3 has 15 amino acids. The CDR3 region has the DNA TGTGCCAGCAGCTCAGGGACAGGGAGACAAGAGACCCAGTACTTC. Translated: CASSSGTGRQETQYF. Full variable domain (remainder filled in from reference TRBV7-9 and TRBJ2-5): DTGVSQNPRHKITKRGQNVTFRCDPISEHNRLYWYRQTLGQGPEFLTYFQNEAQLEKSRLLSDRFSAERPKGSFSTLEIQRTEQGDSAMYLCASSSGTGRQETQYFGPGTRLLVL.

This chain connects TRBV30 to TRBJ2-1, with D possibly being TRBD1 or TRBD2 (5 bases each). CDR1 is GTSNPN and CDR2 is SVGIG in the germline V gene (reference sequence). The CDR3 spans 14 residues. The CDR3 DNA sequence: TGTGCTTGGGGACGCGGAATATCCTACAATGAGCAGTTCTTC. Amino acid sequence: CAWGRGISYNEQFF.